This T cell receptor beta chain was sequenced for a study of T cells in Graves' hyperthyroidism and ophthalmopathy. At least ten counts were recorded for this clonotype. RNA transcripts served as the template for amplifying TCR beta CDR3 regions. When the TCR CDR3 underwent first-round RT-PCR, the HTBI primer set was used. MiXCR was run by TCRdb on the multiplex PCR reads, yielding one entry per CDR3 protein. The table has some 200,000 distinct CDR3 sequences, 17% seen once; the top ten hold around 52%. Germline assignment: CDR1 KGHDR and CDR2 SFDVKD. The length of the CDR3 is 15 residues. J was trimmed by 5 bases and V by 3 bases; bases with no gene match: 8.

Sequencing was performed on blood. This receptor was obtained from a woman aged 45-65 years with Graves' hyperthyroidism. The chain combines TRBV24-1 with TRBJ2-5; 7 bases line up with TRBD2. The CDR3 coding sequence is TGTGCCACCAGTGATCACCGACTAGCTCGGGAGACCCAGTACTTC. It yields the protein CATSDHRLARETQYF.